The source of this T cell receptor (beta chain) is a study of PD-L1 blockade in urothelial cancer. In its sample, this clone is medium-sized. Assay used: immunoSEQ multiplex PCR; TCRdb lists only in-frame clones, some missing. This sample has fewer than 30,000 clones, with 80% to 85% found just once. The germline V gene encodes CDR1 SNHLY and CDR2 FYNNEI. With 1 base removed from V and 0 bases from J, the gap between germline ends came to 9 bases. This CDR3 comprises 15 residues. This chain uses TRBV2 with TRBJ1-1, with D unclear. The clonotype originates from a man aged 65 to 79 with urothelial cancer. Sequencing used PBMCs, obtained around atezolizumab (anti-PD-L1) treatment. In DNA form, the CDR3 reads TGTGCCAGCAGTGAAGTCGGGGTGGTGAACACTGAAGCTTTCTTT. As protein: CASSEVGVVNTEAFF.